Shown below are 15 T cell receptor beta chains from a single sample sequenced in a study of shared T cell receptors in the human thymus. The assay was immunoSEQ multiplex PCR, and TCRdb's table has in-frame clones only and misses some. The table lists 700,000 or so clones, roughly 85% of them singletons. These records were also assigned to another study, of human thymus T cells.

Input material: thymocytes. The source of these receptors is a girl less than two years old with a congenital heart defect.

This clone was detected only a few times. This chain links TRBV7-9 with TRBJ1-1; possible D gene TRBD1, 5 bases. V was shortened by 1 base and J by 4 bases, with 22 bases between the two germline ends. This CDR3 comprises 18 residues. Germline V gene sequence: CDR1 SEHNR, CDR2 FQNEAQ (reference sequence). This CDR3 is CASSLVIPGVRTLTEAFF. CDR3 DNA: TGTGCCAGCAGCTTAGTTATCCCGGGGGTACGGACCCTCACTGAAGCTTTCTTT. The full variable domain, rest sourced from reference TRBV7-9 and TRBJ1-1, is DTGVSQNPRHKITKRGQNVTFRCDPISEHNRLYWYRQTLGQGPEFLTYFQNEAQLEKSRLLSDRFSAERPKGSFSTLEIQRTEQGDSAMYLCASSLVIPGVRTLTEAFFGQGTRLTVV.

The rearrangement uses TRBV18 and TRBJ1-1; tentatively, D is TRBD1 (6 bases). In germline, CDR1 is KGHSH, CDR2 LQKENI. V lost 2 bases to trimming and J lost 1 base, with 20 bases between them. The CDR3 is 18 amino acids. This chain's CDR3 is CASSPGAGGDGANTEAFF. Here the CDR3 DNA reads TGTGCCAGCTCACCAGGGGCGGGGGGCGACGGGGCGAACACTGAAGCTTTCTTT.

The J gene is TRBJ2-7, the V gene TRBV10-3; the D gene is possibly TRBD1 (6 bases). V lost 6 bases and J lost 3, with 15 bases in between. The CDR3 is 14 residues long. The V gene's germline CDR1 is ENHRY and CDR2 SYGVKD. The CDR3 region has the DNA TGTGCCATCAGCGCAACCGGGACACACTACGAGCAGTACTTC. It is translated as CAISATGTHYEQYF.

V is TRBV10-2 and J is TRBJ1-2, with TRBD1 identical over 11 bases. The CDR3 totals 16 residues. V trimming: 4 bases; J trimming: 1 base; junction bases outside the gene matches: 5. Germline loops: CDR1 WSHSY, CDR2 SAAADI. CDR3 sequence reads: CASSGWDRGVNYGYTF. In DNA form, the CDR3 reads TGCGCCAGCAGTGGGTGGGACAGGGGGGTTAACTATGGCTACACCTTC.

The chain links TRBV13 to TRBJ2-7; unclear D gene. Trimming left V 5 bases short and J 1 base short, with 6 bases between. Germline V CDR1 and CDR2: PRHDT, FYEKMQ (reference sequence). This CDR3 is 12 amino acids long. CDR3 residues: CASSPGSYEQYF. The DNA for the CDR3 is TGTGCCAGCAGCCCCGGGTCCTACGAGCAGTACTTC.

V is TRBV19 and J is TRBJ2-5; 10 bases agree with TRBD1. Germline loops: CDR1 LNHDA, CDR2 SQIVND (reference sequence). The CDR3 is 17 residues long. V lost 0 bases, J lost 5 bases, and 9 bases stayed unmatched. CDR3 nucleotide sequence: TGTGCCAGTAGTATAGAGGGCATTGGGACAGGGGACGAGACCCAGTACTTC. This codes for CASSIEGIGTGDETQYF. Variable domain in full (rest from reference TRBV19 and TRBJ2-5): DGGITQSPKYLFRKEGQNVTLSCEQNLNHDAMYWYRQDPGQGLRLIYYSQIVNDFQKGDIAEGYSVSREKKESFPLTVTSAQKNPTAFYLCASSIEGIGTGDETQYFGPGTRLLVL.

The rearrangement links TRBV19 to TRBJ1-2; D not certain. The CDR3 sequence is 19 residues long. The germline V gene has CDR1 LNHDA and CDR2 SQIVND (reference sequence). Trimming cost V 8 bases and J 4 bases, with 32 bases left between them. In nucleotides, the CDR3 is TGTGCCAGTCACGACCCAGCGGAAGACATACAGCTCCCGGGCTATGGCTACACCTTC. Translation gives CASHDPAEDIQLPGYGYTF. Looking up the rest from reference TRBV19 and TRBJ1-2 gives the full variable domain: DGGITQSPKYLFRKEGQNVTLSCEQNLNHDAMYWYRQDPGQGLRLIYYSQIVNDFQKGDIAEGYSVSREKKESFPLTVTSAQKNPTAFYLCASHDPAEDIQLPGYGYTFGSGTRLTVV.

This chain uses TRBV30 with TRBJ2-7; D gene ambiguous. CDR1 and CDR2 from the germline V gene are GTSNPN and SVGIG (reference sequence). Trimming pared 1 base from V and 6 bases from J, leaving 10 bases between. The CDR3 is 12 residues long. CDR3 sequence (DNA): TGTGCCTGGAGTGCCCAAGACTTCGAGCAGTACTTC. Encoded protein: CAWSAQDFEQYF.

The CDR3 region has the DNA TGTGCCAGCGGTCCCAGGCGGGGGGCTTACAATGAGCAGTTCTTC. Translation: CASGPRRGAYNEQFF. The V gene is TRBV6-5, the J gene TRBJ2-1; 8 bases line up with TRBD2. Germline V gene lookup returns CDR1 MNHEY and CDR2 SVGAGI. Trimming cost V 8 bases and J 4 bases; bases outside gene matches: 10. CDR3 length: 15 residues.

The rearrangement links TRBV28 to TRBJ2-4, with D unresolved. CDR3 size: 12 residues. Germline values: CDR1 MDHEN, CDR2 SYDVKM. The V end lost 2 bases, the J end lost 8 bases, and 7 bases lay between the germline ends. CDR3 coding DNA: TGTGCCAGCAGTTTACGCCGAGACATTCAGTACTTC. It yields the protein CASSLRRDIQYF.

The chain combines TRBV5-1 with TRBJ2-3; 7 bases match TRBD1. Trimming took 3 bases from V and 1 from J; bases not matched to a gene: 14. Germline V gene lookup returns CDR1 SGHRS and CDR2 YFSETQ. This CDR3 region has 18 residues. The DNA of the CDR3 is TGCGCCAGCAGCTCCCTGGGATCCGACAGGGTGGGCACAGATACGCAGTATTTT. Translating it yields CASSSLGSDRVGTDTQYF.

Here the CDR3 DNA reads TGTGCCATCAGTGGATTAAGCGGGACAGGCACCTACGAGCAGTACTTC. This translates into CAISGLSGTGTYEQYF. The V call is TRBV10-3, the J call TRBJ2-7, with a tentative D call TRBD1 (8 bases). Germline CDR1 ENHRY, CDR2 SYGVKD. V shed 4 bases and J shed 2 bases, with 18 bases lying between them. The CDR3 is 16 residues long.

The V and J genes are TRBV7-9 and TRBJ1-2, with D perhaps matching TRBD1 (6 bases). Germline V gene lookup returns CDR1 SEHNR and CDR2 FQNEAQ (reference sequence). The CDR3 has 16 amino acids. V was cut by 3 bases and J by 4 bases, with 18 bases left in between. CDR3 region: CASSFSPGDLSYGYTF. DNA of the CDR3: TGTGCCAGCAGCTTCAGTCCAGGGGACCTTTCCTATGGCTACACCTTC. The entire variable domain, with the rest obtained from reference TRBV7-9 and TRBJ1-2, is as follows: DTGVSQNPRHKITKRGQNVTFRCDPISEHNRLYWYRQTLGQGPEFLTYFQNEAQLEKSRLLSDRFSAERPKGSFSTLEIQRTEQGDSAMYLCASSFSPGDLSYGYTFGSGTRLTVV.

This sequence joins TRBV9 and TRBJ2-7; 7 bases fit TRBD1. The ends lost 3 bases at V and 2 bases at J; junction bases unmatched: 5. The CDR3 loop spans 14 amino acids. The germline V gene encodes CDR1 SGDLS and CDR2 YYNGEE. The chain's CDR3 is CASSETGAPYEQYF. In DNA form, the CDR3 reads TGTGCCAGCAGCGAAACAGGGGCCCCCTACGAGCAGTACTTC.

The V gene is TRBV5-1, the J gene TRBJ2-1; 9 positions agree with TRBD1. Germline CDR1 reads SGHRS; CDR2 reads YFSETQ. The CDR3 loop spans 16 amino acids. V trimming: 1 base; J trimming: 5 bases; junction bases outside the gene matches: 7. CDR3 protein: CASSLRRRQGDNEQFF. CDR3 sequence (DNA): TGCGCCAGCAGCTTGCGAAGGAGACAGGGGGACAATGAGCAGTTCTTC.